One and the same sample provided the 13 T cell receptor beta chains below, sequenced in a study of T cell responses to AZD1222 COVID-19 vaccine. The assay was immunoSEQ multiplex PCR, and TCRdb's table has in-frame clones only and misses some. The top ten hold 1.3% of the sample, which has more than 75,000 clones, under 90% seen once. The starting material was peripheral blood, obtained 28 days after the second AZD1222 dose. Source of these receptors: an adult who received the AZD1222 COVID-19 vaccine.

The CDR3 loop reads CASSPGHLNTEAFF. The CDR3 DNA sequence: TGTGCCAGCAGCCCCGGACACTTGAACACTGAAGCTTTCTTT. V and J are TRBV3-1 (or the pseudogene TRBV3-2) and TRBJ1-1; tentatively, D is TRBD1 (5 bases). The CDR3 length is 14 residues. The germline gives CDR1 LGHDT, CDR2 YNNKEL (reference sequence). Trimming stripped 4 bases from V and 0 bases from J, with 9 bases between.

The V call is TRBV3-1 (or the pseudogene TRBV3-2), the J call TRBJ1-2, with D unclear. The CDR3 sequence is 13 residues long. Germline loops: CDR1 LGHDT, CDR2 YNNKEL (reference sequence). V was clipped by 1 base and J by 4 bases, with 7 bases between them. CDR3 amino acids: CASSQAAGYGYTF. In nucleotides, the CDR3 is TGTGCCAGCAGCCAAGCCGCGGGCTATGGCTACACCTTC.

The chain combines TRBV6-1 with TRBJ1-2; D remains ambiguous. V lost 1 base to trimming and J lost 0 bases, with 12 bases between them. There are 16 residues in the CDR3. Germline CDR1 is MNHNS and CDR2 is SASEGT. CDR3 bases: TGTGCCAGCAGTGAAGACTCACAGACGCCTAACTATGGCTACACCTTC. This sequence encodes CASSEDSQTPNYGYTF.

This chain connects TRBV28 to TRBJ2-7; 12 nucleotides align to TRBD2. This CDR3 has 15 residues. V trimming: 6 bases; J trimming: 1 base; junction bases outside the gene matches: 4. Germline CDR1 reads MDHEN; CDR2 reads SYDVKM. CDR3 DNA: TGTGCCAGCAGGAGACTAGCGGGAGCATCCTACGAGCAGTACTTC. This sequence encodes CASRRLAGASYEQYF. Filled out from reference TRBV28 and TRBJ2-7, the complete variable domain reads DVKVTQSSRYLVKRTGEKVFLECVQDMDHENMFWYRQDPGLGLRLIYFSYDVKMKEKGDIPEGYSVSREKKERFSLILESASTNQTSMYLCASRRLAGASYEQYFGPGTRLTVT.

J is TRBJ2-1 and V is TRBV3-1 (or the pseudogene TRBV3-2); a weak D match, TRBD2 (5 bases). Trimming took off 0 bases at V and 5 bases at J, with 17 bases between the two ends. The CDR3 has 17 amino acids. Germline CDR1 is LGHDT and CDR2 is YNNKEL (reference sequence). The CDR3 spells CASSQDLWSGPDNEQFF. The DNA for the CDR3 is TGTGCCAGCAGCCAAGATCTTTGGAGCGGACCTGACAATGAGCAGTTCTTC.

The chain joins TRBV19 to TRBJ1-3, with D unclear. The CDR3 runs 15 residues. Germline V CDR1 and CDR2: LNHDA, SQIVND (reference sequence). V was cut by 7 bases and J by 3 bases, with 16 bases left in between. CDR3 sequence (DNA): TGTGCCAGTAAAGAAGGCAGCTCTCTTGGAAACACCATATATTTT. The encoded protein is CASKEGSSLGNTIYF. Combining the CDR3 with reference TRBV19 and TRBJ1-3 gives the whole variable domain DGGITQSPKYLFRKEGQNVTLSCEQNLNHDAMYWYRQDPGQGLRLIYYSQIVNDFQKGDIAEGYSVSREKKESFPLTVTSAQKNPTAFYLCASKEGSSLGNTIYFGEGSWLTVV.

The chain joins TRBV6-1 to TRBJ1-6, with D tentatively TRBD1 (5 bases). CDR3 length: 15 amino acids. In germline, CDR1 is MNHNS, CDR2 SASEGT. V was clipped by 2 bases and J by 7 bases, with 12 bases between them. The DNA of the CDR3 is TGTGCCAGCAGTGAATTGGGGGTTAGGAATTCACCCCTCCACTTT. This translates into CASSELGVRNSPLHF.

The J gene is TRBJ1-4, the V gene TRBV28, with D perhaps matching TRBD1 (5 bases). Looked up from germline, CDR1 is MDHEN and CDR2 is SYDVKM. V lost 3 bases and J lost 8, with 13 bases in between. This CDR3 has 14 residues. For the CDR3, the DNA is TGTGCCAGCAGTTTGGGGGGGATTAGGGAAAAACTGTTTTTT. The encoded protein is CASSLGGIREKLFF.

This chain joins TRBV20-1 and TRBJ2-7; D is possibly TRBD2 (6 bases). Germline assignment: CDR1 DFQATT and CDR2 SNEGSKA (reference sequence). Trimming took off 4 bases at V and 4 bases at J, with 8 bases between the two ends. This CDR3 spans 11 amino acids. CDR3 amino acids: CSAMGGYEQYF. The CDR3 coding sequence is TGCAGTGCTATGGGGGGATACGAGCAGTACTTC.

This chain uses TRBV3-1 (or the pseudogene TRBV3-2) with TRBJ1-2; D uncertain. This CDR3 comprises 10 residues. Trimming took 8 bases from V and 8 from J, leaving 9 bases between them. Germline V gives CDR1 LGHDT, CDR2 YNNKEL (reference sequence). CDR3 bases: TGTGCCAGCGGGGATATAGGCTACACCTTC. Translated, it gives CASGDIGYTF.

This clone has just a few counts. The V gene is TRBV9, the J gene TRBJ1-4; D not resolved. The germline V gene encodes CDR1 SGDLS and CDR2 YYNGEE. This CDR3 region has 15 residues. Trimming took off 2 bases at V and 7 bases at J, with 15 bases between the two ends. CDR3 DNA sequence: TGTGCCAGCAGCGTCTCGTGGGAGAAGAGTGAAAAACTGTTTTTT. Protein product: CASSVSWEKSEKLFF.

The table lists this clone with a few counts. The chain is built from TRBV7-3 and TRBJ2-1; tentatively, D is TRBD2 (6 bases). The V end lost 2 bases, the J end lost 6 bases, and 17 bases lay between the germline ends. CDR3 length: 16 amino acids. Germline V CDR1 and CDR2: SGHTA, FQGTGA. CDR3 sequence reads: CASSLLDRPGVNEQFF. In DNA, the CDR3 is TGTGCCAGCAGCTTACTAGACCGCCCGGGGGTCAATGAGCAGTTCTTC.

The chain links TRBV9 to TRBJ2-1; TRBD2 matches 10 bases. Trimming cost V 3 bases and J 4 bases; bases outside gene matches: 25. This CDR3 is built from 22 residues. Germline V gives CDR1 SGDLS, CDR2 YYNGEE. CDR3 DNA sequence: TGTGCCAGCAGCGAAGGACTAGCGGCGACAGTCGGGACCCACTCGGATTACAATGAGCAGTTCTTC. This sequence encodes CASSEGLAATVGTHSDYNEQFF. The full variable domain, in which reference TRBV9 and TRBJ2-1 provide the parts outside the CDR3, is DSGVTQTPKHLITATGQRVTLRCSPRSGDLSVYWYQQSLDQGLQFLIQYYNGEERAKGNILERFSAQQFPDLHSELNLSSLELGDSALYFCASSEGLAATVGTHSDYNEQFFGPGTRLTVL.